Below are 24 T cell receptor beta chains sequenced from a single sample in a study of T cells in women clearing cervical HPV infection. Profiling relied on immunoSEQ multiplex PCR, and the TCRdb table lists in-frame clones only, not all of them. Its listing shows about 36,000 clones. Sequenced material: blood buffy coat. Receptors originate from a woman aged 18 to 75 with a cervical HPV16 infection that either progressed to CIN3+ or cleared (not recorded which).

Points on this clone: The CDR3 end is not reached by the read, which stops 3 residues before it; the germline J gene fills it in. This rearrangement joins TRBV9 to TRBJ2-1; D might be TRBD2 (6 bases). Germline lookup yields CDR1 SGDLS and CDR2 YYNGEE. The V end was cut by 5 bases, the J end by 8 bases, with 17 bases between. The CDR3 loop spans 14 amino acids. CDR3 DNA, as far as it was read: TGTGCCAGCAGTGTACGACTAGATATGGATGAG. Protein product: CASSVRLDMDE. The entire CDR3 is CASSVRLDMDEQFF.

On this clone: The read terminates 3 residues before the CDR3 end, so the remaining end is supplied by the germline J gene. The chain carries TRBV5-4 and TRBJ1-2; 7 bases match TRBD1. The length of the CDR3 is 13 residues. Germline V lookup: CDR1 SGHNT, CDR2 YYREEE (reference sequence). CDR3 bases read: TGTGCCAGCACCTTTCGAGGGGGCGAGGGC. Residues: CASTFRGGEG. The entire CDR3 protein is CASTFRGGEGYTF.

For this clone: The read is 3 residues too short to cover the CDR3 end, so that end is filled in from the germline J gene. The genes are TRBV18 and TRBJ2-1; no firm D call. The CDR3 spans 14 residues. V gave up 3 bases and J gave up 7 bases, with 13 bases separating them. Per the germline V gene, CDR1 is KGHSH and CDR2 is LQKENI. The CDR3 here is CASSPQRVGNEQFF. The part of the CDR3 DNA that was read is TGTGCCAGCTCACCTCAAAGGGTAGGGAATGAG.

To note about this clone: The CDR3 end lies 3 residues beyond the end of the read and is filled in from the germline J gene. V gene TRBV29-1 combines with J gene TRBJ2-1; tentatively, D is TRBD2 (6 bases). V lost 7 bases and J 4 bases, leaving 17 bases between the germline ends. Looked up from germline, CDR1 is SQVTM and CDR2 is ANQGSEA. CDR3 size: 14 residues. The sequenced part of the CDR3 DNA is TGCAGCGCCAACCCGGGGGTCCTGTACAATGAG. Its protein is CSANPGVLYNE. The full CDR3 is CSANPGVLYNEQFF.

With respect to this clone: The sequence runs out 3 residues before the end of the CDR3; the remainder is reconstructed from the germline J gene. The V and J genes are TRBV7-7 and TRBJ1-1; no clear D gene. V dropped 5 bases and J dropped 5 bases, with 12 bases sitting between them. The CDR3 has 13 residues. Germline assignment: CDR1 SSHAT and CDR2 FNYEAQ (reference sequence). The chain's CDR3 is CASSLQEGTEAFF. The covered CDR3 bases are TGTGCCAGCAGCCTGCAGGAAGGAACTGAA.

As concerns this clone: Read data end 3 residues before the CDR3 end; the end is taken from the germline J gene. This rearrangement joins TRBV6-2 or TRBV6-3 to TRBJ2-7, with TRBD2 identical over 9 bases. Germline loops: CDR1 MNHEY, CDR2 SVGEGT. The V gene end was trimmed by 1 base and the J gene end by 0 bases; junction bases not matched to a gene: 4. This CDR3 has 16 residues. The CDR3 reads CASSYWLAGPSYEQYF. The DNA read from the CDR3 is TGTGCCAGCAGTTACTGGCTAGCGGGACCCTCCTACGAG.

As for this clone: Coverage ceases 3 residues before the CDR3 finishes, and the germline J gene fills in the end. The chain links TRBV6-1 to TRBJ2-7, with 7 bases lining up with TRBD1. CDR1 is MNHNS and CDR2 is SASEGT in the germline V gene. The CDR3 covers 15 residues. The V and J ends lost 1 base and 6 bases, in that order; junction bases with no gene match: 9. The CDR3 DNA, read in part, is TGTGCCAGCAGTGAAGGCCGGGACAGCTTACTCGAG. It codes for CASSEGRDSLLE. The entire CDR3 protein reads CASSEGRDSLLEQYF.

With respect to this clone: At one boundary the junction diverges from the germline segment, which might be a read error. The read finishes 3 residues shy of the CDR3 end, and the germline J gene is used to complete it. V is TRBV4-2 and J is TRBJ1-6; 9 nucleotides match TRBD1. The germline V gene has CDR1 LGHNA and CDR2 YNFKEQ. This CDR3 has 16 residues. The CDR3 sequence is CASSQDWGQGHSPLHF. The part of the CDR3 DNA that was read is TGCGCCAGCAGCCAAGACTGGGGACAGGGACACTCACCC.

Remarks on this clone: With the read ending 3 residues before the CDR3 end, the germline J gene is used to fill in that end. The rearrangement links TRBV7-2 to TRBJ2-1; 12 nucleotides line up with TRBD2. J lost 9 bases, V lost 2 bases, and 5 bases had no gene match. This CDR3 is built from 15 residues. CDR1 is SGHTA, CDR2 FQGNSA, per germline. The CDR3 region is CASSLWTSGKGEQFF. The sequenced part of the CDR3 DNA is TGTGCCAGCAGCTTATGGACTAGCGGGAAAGGTGAG.

Points on this clone: Read data end 3 residues before the CDR3 end; the end is taken from the germline J gene. The chain carries TRBV6-2 or TRBV6-3 and TRBJ1-5, with a tentative D call TRBD1 (6 bases). The V gene lost 6 bases and the J gene lost 6 bases, with 18 bases spanning the gap. The CDR3 sequence is 15 residues long. The V gene's germline CDR1 is MNHEY and CDR2 SVGEGT. The CDR3 loop reads CASRPGDNDFQPQHF. CDR3 bases read: TGTGCCAGCAGACCCGGGGACAACGACTTTCAGCCC.

As regards this clone: The CDR3 end is not reached by the read, which stops 3 residues before it; the germline J gene fills it in. The chain is built from TRBV18 and TRBJ2-2; D ambiguous. The CDR3 consists of 13 residues. Germline V gene lookup returns CDR1 KGHSH and CDR2 LQKENI. Trimming took off 2 bases at V and 3 bases at J, with 4 bases between the two ends. The CDR3 bases that were read are TGTGCCAGCTCACCATTAGACACCGGGGAG. This codes for CASSPLDTGE. The entire CDR3 is CASSPLDTGELFF. The whole variable domain, remainder taken from reference TRBV18 and TRBJ2-2, is NAGVMQNPRHLVRRRGQEARLRCSPMKGHSHVYWYRQLPEEGLKFMVYLQKENIIDESGMPKERFSAEFPKEGPSILRIQQVVRGDSAAYFCASSPLDTGELFFGEGSRLTVL.

A word on this clone: Coverage ceases 3 residues before the CDR3 finishes, and the germline J gene fills in the end. The V and J genes are TRBV7-6 and TRBJ2-1, with 9 positions matching TRBD1. V lost 6 bases, J lost 8 bases, and 5 bases stayed unmatched. CDR3 length: 13 amino acids. Per germline, CDR1 SGHVS and CDR2 FNYEAQ. The CDR3 bases that were read are TGTGCCAGCAGTGACAGGGGGAGGGATGAG. Protein product: CASSDRGRDE. In full, the CDR3 is CASSDRGRDEQFF.

On this clone: The read finishes 3 residues shy of the CDR3 end, and the germline J gene is used to complete it. The rearrangement joins TRBV20-1 to TRBJ1-1; perhaps TRBD1 as D (5 bases). V dropped 1 base and J dropped 6 bases, with 15 bases sitting between them. This CDR3 has 14 amino acids. CDR1 is DFQATT and CDR2 is SNEGSKA in the germline V gene (reference sequence). The CDR3 sequence: CSARADEGAAEAFF. The part of the CDR3 DNA that was read is TGCAGTGCTAGAGCCGACGAAGGGGCCGCTGAA.

In the case of this clone: The read terminates 3 residues ahead of where the CDR3 ends, so the germline J gene completes it. V gene TRBV4-1 combines with J gene TRBJ2-5, with unresolved D. This CDR3 region has 15 residues. V was clipped by 0 bases and J by 1 base, with 9 bases between them. Per germline, CDR1 MGHRA and CDR2 YSYEKL. The covered CDR3 bases are TGCGCCAGCAGCCAAGAAGGGTACAGCCAAGAGACC. It codes for CASSQEGYSQET. The whole CDR3 sequence is CASSQEGYSQETQYF.

Note on this clone: Read data end 3 residues before the CDR3 end; the end is taken from the germline J gene. This chain links TRBV7-9 with TRBJ1-2; D gene ambiguous. CDR1 SEHNR and CDR2 FQNEAQ come from the germline V gene (reference sequence). The length of the CDR3 is 15 residues. The CDR3 loop is CASSRDTPPMEGYTF. The sequenced CDR3 bases are TGTGCCAGCAGCCGTGACACACCTCCTATGGAAGGC.

Considering frequency, this clone is medium-sized. Sequencing ends 3 residues short of the CDR3 end; the germline J gene provides the rest. The J gene is TRBJ1-1, the V gene TRBV7-4; 7 nucleotides agree with TRBD1. J lost 0 bases, V lost 5 bases, and 12 bases had no gene match. Per germline, CDR1 SGHVT and CDR2 SQSDAQ. The CDR3 consists of 17 residues. The CDR3 protein is CASSPPGQSPMNTEAFF. The covered CDR3 bases are TGTGCCAGCAGCCCTCCGGGACAGAGCCCAATGAACACTGAA.

On this clone itself: The CDR3 end lies 3 residues beyond the end of the read and is filled in from the germline J gene. This rearrangement joins TRBV6-2 or TRBV6-3 to TRBJ2-7; the D is unclear. Per germline, CDR1 MNHEY and CDR2 SVGEGT. This CDR3 comprises 14 residues. V was shortened by 0 bases and J by 6 bases, with 12 bases between the two germline ends. The CDR3 protein is CASSYSKVSPEQYF. The sequenced CDR3 bases are TGTGCCAGCAGTTACTCGAAGGTCTCCCCCGAG.

The CDR3 here is CASIGGRQAFF. The DNA read from the CDR3 is TGTGCCAGTATTGGGGGCAGACAA. The J gene is TRBJ1-1, the V gene TRBV19; D might be TRBD1 (6 bases). The read finishes 3 residues shy of the CDR3 end, and the germline J gene is used to complete it. Germline V gene data show CDR1 as LNHDA and CDR2 as SQIVND (reference sequence). The CDR3 contains 11 residues.

Remarks on this clone: The CDR3 goes on 3 residues after the read ends, and that part is filled in from the germline J gene. The V gene is TRBV11-1, the J gene TRBJ1-2; maybe TRBD1 (5 bases). Germline lookup yields CDR1 SGHAT and CDR2 FQDESV (reference sequence). V lost 4 bases to trimming and J lost 4 bases, with 13 bases between them. There are 14 residues in the CDR3. CDR3 bases read: TGTGCCAGCAGCTCGCTAGACAGTACCTATGGC. Translated: CASSSLDSTYG. The whole CDR3 protein reads CASSSLDSTYGYTF.

With regard to this clone: The CDR3 end is not reached by the read, which stops 3 residues before it; the germline J gene fills it in. The rearrangement links TRBV5-1 to TRBJ2-5; D might be TRBD2 (5 bases). Looked up from germline, CDR1 is SGHRS and CDR2 is YFSETQ. The CDR3 runs to 15 residues. Trimming took 0 bases from V and 4 from J, leaving 13 bases between them. The CDR3 sequence: CASSLAGLDGETQYF. The sequenced part of the CDR3 DNA is TGCGCCAGCAGCTTGGCCGGACTTGACGGAGAGACC. Together with reference TRBV5-1 and TRBJ2-5, the CDR3 gives the full variable domain: KAGVTQTPRYLIKTRGQQVTLSCSPISGHRSVSWYQQTPGQGLQFLFEYFSETQRNKGNFPGRFSGRQFSNSRSEMNVSTLELGDSALYLCASSLAGLDGETQYFGPGTRLLVL.

With respect to this clone: The DNA ends 3 residues before the CDR3 does, and the rest of the CDR3 is filled in from the germline J gene. This chain joins TRBV9 and TRBJ2-5; 9 nucleotides line up with TRBD2. The J segment lost 5 bases and the V segment lost 3 bases, leaving 11 bases of the junction unmatched. The CDR3 consists of 16 residues. Germline CDR1 is SGDLS and CDR2 is YYNGEE. The sequenced part of the CDR3 DNA is TGTGCCAGCAGCGAGCTAGCGGGAAAAGGATTGGAGACC. Its translation is CASSELAGKGLET. The CDR3 in its entirety is CASSELAGKGLETQYF.

With respect to this clone: The CDR3 end falls 3 residues outside the read, so it is completed with the germline J gene. The chain is built from TRBV10-3 and TRBJ1-4, with D perhaps TRBD1 (6 bases). CDR3 size: 20 residues. Trimming shortened V by 6 bases and J by 3 bases, and 29 bases separated the two germline ends. Germline V gene data show CDR1 as ENHRY and CDR2 as SYGVKD. The DNA read from the CDR3 is TGTGCCATCAGCCCGAACAGATCAACAACCCACAGGGATGCTAATGAAAAA. As protein: CAISPNRSTTHRDANEK. The entire CDR3 sequence reads CAISPNRSTTHRDANEKLFF.

Note on this clone: The read is 3 residues too short to cover the CDR3 end, so that end is filled in from the germline J gene. The chain carries TRBV6-2 or TRBV6-3 and TRBJ2-4, with 7 bases that match TRBD1. The junction had 3 bases not matched to a gene; V was cut back by 7 bases and J by 0 bases. CDR1 and CDR2 (germline): MNHEY, SVGEGT. There are 14 residues in the CDR3. CDR3: CASNDRVAKNIQYF. Incomplete CDR3 DNA: TGTGCCAGCAACGACAGGGTAGCCAAAAACATT.

On this clone: The read stops 3 residues short of the end of the CDR3; the missing end is completed from the germline J gene. The V gene is TRBV20-1, the J gene TRBJ1-1; no firm D call. Germline CDR1 reads DFQATT; CDR2 reads SNEGSKA (reference sequence). CDR3 length equals 14 residues. V lost 1 base, J lost 4 bases, and 13 bases lay in between. CDR3 DNA (partial): TGCAGTGCTAGAGTCATCGGGGTGGGCACTGAA. It translates to CSARVIGVGTE. The CDR3 in full is CSARVIGVGTEAFF.